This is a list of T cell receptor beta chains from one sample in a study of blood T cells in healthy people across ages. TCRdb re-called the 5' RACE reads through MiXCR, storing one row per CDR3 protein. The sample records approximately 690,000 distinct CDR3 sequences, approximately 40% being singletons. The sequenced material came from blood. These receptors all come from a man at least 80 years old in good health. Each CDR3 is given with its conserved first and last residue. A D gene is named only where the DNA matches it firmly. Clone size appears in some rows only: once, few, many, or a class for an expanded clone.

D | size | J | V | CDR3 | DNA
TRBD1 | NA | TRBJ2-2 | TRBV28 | CASNLASTGDTGELFF | TGTGCCAGCAACCTCGCCTCGACAGGGGACACCGGGGAGCTGTTTTTT
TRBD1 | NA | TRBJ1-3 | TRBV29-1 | CSVETGEYTIYF | TGCAGCGTTGAGACAGGGGAGTACACCATATATTTT
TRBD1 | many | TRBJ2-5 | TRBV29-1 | CSVDSGGQQETQYF | TGCAGCGTTGATTCAGGGGGCCAACAAGAGACCCAGTACTTC
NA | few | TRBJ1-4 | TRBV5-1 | CASSLEVPGEKLFF | TGCGCCAGCAGCTTGGAGGTCCCCGGGGAAAAACTGTTTTTT
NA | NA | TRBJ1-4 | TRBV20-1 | CSAPWQNEKLFF | TGCAGTGCCCCCTGGCAGAATGAAAAACTGTTTTTT
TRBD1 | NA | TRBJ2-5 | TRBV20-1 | CSARTGTGNEQYF | TGCAGTGCTAGAACCGGGACAGGCAATGAGCAGTACTTC
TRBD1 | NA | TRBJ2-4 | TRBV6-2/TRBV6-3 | CASRSGTGKEQYF | TGTGCCAGCAGATCCGGGACAGGGAAGGAGCAGTACTTC
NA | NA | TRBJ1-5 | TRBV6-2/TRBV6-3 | CASSYPGGGQSNQPQHF | TGTGCCAGCAGTTACCCCGGGGGAGGACAGAGCAATCAGCCCCAGCATTTT
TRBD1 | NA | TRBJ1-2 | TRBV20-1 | CSARGGTGGALYGYTF | TGCAGTGCTAGGGGGGGGACAGGGGGCGCGCTATATGGCTACACCTTC
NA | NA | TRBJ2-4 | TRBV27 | CASSFKGGRAKNIQYF | TGTGCCAGCAGTTTTAAGGGGGGTAGGGCCAAAAACATTCAGTACTTC
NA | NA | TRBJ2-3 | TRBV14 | CASSQVTGRADTDTQYF | TGTGCCAGCAGCCAAGTGACAGGACGAGCGGATACAGATACGCAGTATTTT
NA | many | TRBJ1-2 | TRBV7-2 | CASSPANYGYTF | TGTGCCAGCAGCCCAGCTAACTATGGCTACACCTTC
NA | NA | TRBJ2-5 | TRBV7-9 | CASSFQIQETQYF | TGTGCCAGCAGCTTCCAGATTCAAGAGACCCAGTACTTC
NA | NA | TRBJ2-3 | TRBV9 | CASSAHRITGAGGTDTQYF | TGTGCCAGCAGCGCCCACCGAATTACAGGTGCTGGTGGCACAGATACGCAGTATTTT
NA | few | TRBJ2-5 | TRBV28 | CASSSLGRTLQETQYF | TGTGCCAGCAGTTCCCTGGGACGAACACTCCAAGAGACCCAGTACTTC
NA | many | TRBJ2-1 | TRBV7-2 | CASSMGLAPYNERFF | TGTGCCAGCAGCATGGGACTGGCGCCCTACAATGAGCGGTTCTTC